What follows is one T cell receptor beta chain and its context. The target antigen is unknown. The CDR3 runs 14 residues. The germline V gene has CDR1 SGHNT and CDR2 YENEEA. V dropped 6 bases and J dropped 4; count of bases not matched to a gene: 6. Together with a sample-barcoded 5' primer, a J-beta primer mix was included in a second PCR lasting 7 to 11 cycles. TCRdb recomputed calls from the 5' RACE reads with MiXCR, one row per CDR3 protein. The sample includes around 1.5 million distinct CDR3 sequences, around 36% of them seen just once. This entry belongs to a study of blood T cells in healthy people across ages. Study-wide results and limits: What prevented conclusive comparison of naive and antigen-experienced cells was that PBMCs were unsorted. Donors of long life had a larger count of naive CD4+ cells and greater diversity than aged donors. A roughly linear fall in TCR beta diversity per million T cells was seen with increasing age.

The specimen was blood. The receptor was isolated from a woman in her twenties or thirties in good health. The chain employs TRBV11-3 and TRBJ1-1, with TRBD1 identical over 9 bases. Here the CDR3 DNA reads TGTGCCAGCAGTACAGGGGGCGCATCCACTGAAGCTTTCTTT. It yields the protein CASSTGGASTEAFF.